This T cell receptor beta chain appears in the sequencing data of a study of shared clonotypes between healthy human individuals. Profiled with immunoSEQ multiplex PCR; TCRdb holds only in-frame clones, not every one. Of some 660,000 clones in the sample, less than 80% were seen once. Germline V lookup: CDR1 SGHRS, CDR2 YFSETQ. The CDR3 has 13 amino acids. Trimming shortened V by 3 bases and J by 0 bases, and 3 bases separated the two germline ends. The sequence was obtained from a woman aged 25 to 45 in good health. The sequenced sample consisted of memory CD4+ T cells sorted from blood. Subset meaning: CD45RA-negative fraction. The V gene is TRBV5-1, the J gene TRBJ2-2, with D uncertain. This CDR3 is CASSWTNTGELFF. The CDR3 DNA reads as TGCGCCAGCAGCTGGACGAACACCGGGGAGCTGTTTTTT. Complete variable domain (other parts from reference TRBV5-1 and TRBJ2-2): KAGVTQTPRYLIKTRGQQVTLSCSPISGHRSVSWYQQTPGQGLQFLFEYFSETQRNKGNFPGRFSGRQFSNSRSEMNVSTLELGDSALYLCASSWTNTGELFFGEGSRLTVL.